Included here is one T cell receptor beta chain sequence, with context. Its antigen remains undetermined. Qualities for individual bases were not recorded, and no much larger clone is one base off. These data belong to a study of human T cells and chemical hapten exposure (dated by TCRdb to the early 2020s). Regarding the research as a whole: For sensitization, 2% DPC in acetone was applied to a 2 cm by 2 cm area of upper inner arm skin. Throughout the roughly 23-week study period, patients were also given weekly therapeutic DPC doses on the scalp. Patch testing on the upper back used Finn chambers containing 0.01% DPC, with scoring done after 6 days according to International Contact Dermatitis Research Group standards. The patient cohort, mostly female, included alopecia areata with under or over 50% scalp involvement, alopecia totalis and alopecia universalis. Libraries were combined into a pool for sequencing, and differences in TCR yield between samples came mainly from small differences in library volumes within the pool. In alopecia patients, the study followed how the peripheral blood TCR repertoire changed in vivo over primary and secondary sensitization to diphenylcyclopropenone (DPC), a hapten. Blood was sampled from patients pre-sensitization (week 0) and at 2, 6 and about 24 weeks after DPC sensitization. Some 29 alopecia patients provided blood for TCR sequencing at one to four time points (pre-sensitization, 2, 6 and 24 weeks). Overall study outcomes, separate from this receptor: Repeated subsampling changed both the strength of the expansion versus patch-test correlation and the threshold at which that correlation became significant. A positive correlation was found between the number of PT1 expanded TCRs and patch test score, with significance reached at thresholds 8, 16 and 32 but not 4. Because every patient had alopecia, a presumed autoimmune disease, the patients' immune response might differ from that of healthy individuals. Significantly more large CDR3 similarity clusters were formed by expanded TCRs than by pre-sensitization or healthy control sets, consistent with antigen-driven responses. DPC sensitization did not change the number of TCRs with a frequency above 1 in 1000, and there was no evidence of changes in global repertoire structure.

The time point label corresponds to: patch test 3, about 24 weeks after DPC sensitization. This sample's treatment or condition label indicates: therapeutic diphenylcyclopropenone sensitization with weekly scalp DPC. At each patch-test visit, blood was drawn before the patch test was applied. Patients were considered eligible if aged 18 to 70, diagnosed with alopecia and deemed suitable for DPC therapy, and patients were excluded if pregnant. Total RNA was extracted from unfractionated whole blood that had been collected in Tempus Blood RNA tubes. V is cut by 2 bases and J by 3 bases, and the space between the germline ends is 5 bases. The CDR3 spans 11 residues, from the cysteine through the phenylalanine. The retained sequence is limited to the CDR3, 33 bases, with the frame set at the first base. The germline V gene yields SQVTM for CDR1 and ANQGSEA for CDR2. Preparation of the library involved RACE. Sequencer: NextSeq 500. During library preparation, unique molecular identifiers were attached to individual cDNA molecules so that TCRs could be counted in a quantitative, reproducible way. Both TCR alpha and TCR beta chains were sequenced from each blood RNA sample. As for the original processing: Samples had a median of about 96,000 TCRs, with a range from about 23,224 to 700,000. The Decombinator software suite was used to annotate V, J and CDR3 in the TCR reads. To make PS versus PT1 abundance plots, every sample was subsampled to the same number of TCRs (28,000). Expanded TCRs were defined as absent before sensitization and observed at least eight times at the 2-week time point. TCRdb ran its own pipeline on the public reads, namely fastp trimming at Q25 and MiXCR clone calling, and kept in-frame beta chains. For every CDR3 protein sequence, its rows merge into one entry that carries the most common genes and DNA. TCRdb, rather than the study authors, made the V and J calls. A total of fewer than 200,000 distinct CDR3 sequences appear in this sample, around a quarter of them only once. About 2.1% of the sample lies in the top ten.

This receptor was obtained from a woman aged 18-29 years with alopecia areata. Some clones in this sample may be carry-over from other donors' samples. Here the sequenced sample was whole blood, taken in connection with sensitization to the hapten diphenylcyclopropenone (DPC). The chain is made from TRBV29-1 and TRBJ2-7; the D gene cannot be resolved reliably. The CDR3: CSVERSYEQYF. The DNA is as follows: TGCAGCGTTGAACGCAGCTACGAGCAGTACTTC.